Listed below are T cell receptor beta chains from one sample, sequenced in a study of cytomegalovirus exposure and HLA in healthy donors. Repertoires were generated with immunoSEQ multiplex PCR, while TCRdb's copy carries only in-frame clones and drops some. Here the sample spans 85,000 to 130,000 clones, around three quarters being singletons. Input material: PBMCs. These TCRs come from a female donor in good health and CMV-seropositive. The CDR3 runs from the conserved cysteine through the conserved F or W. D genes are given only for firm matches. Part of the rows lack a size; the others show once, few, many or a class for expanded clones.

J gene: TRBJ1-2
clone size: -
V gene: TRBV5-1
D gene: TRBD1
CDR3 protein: CASSSAVIGGGGYTF
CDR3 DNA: TGCGCCAGCAGCTCTGCAGTCATAGGGGGCGGAGGCTACACCTTC

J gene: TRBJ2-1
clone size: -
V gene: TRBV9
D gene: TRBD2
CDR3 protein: CASGGLAGGSEQFF
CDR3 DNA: TGTGCCAGCGGAGGACTAGCGGGAGGAAGTGAGCAGTTCTTC

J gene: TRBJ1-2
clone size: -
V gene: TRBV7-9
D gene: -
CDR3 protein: CASSLVSARDTHGYGYTF
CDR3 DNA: TGTGCCAGCAGCTTAGTGAGTGCGCGAGACACCCACGGCTATGGCTACACCTTC

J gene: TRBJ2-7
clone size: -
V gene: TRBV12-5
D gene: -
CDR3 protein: CASGFFRQQGYEQYF
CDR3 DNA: TGTGCTAGTGGTTTCTTCCGACAGCAGGGCTACGAGCAGTACTTC

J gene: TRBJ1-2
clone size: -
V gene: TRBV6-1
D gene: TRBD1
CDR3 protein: CASSEAGQRMANYGYTF
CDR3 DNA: TGTGCCAGCAGTGAAGCGGGACAGCGGATGGCTAACTATGGCTACACCTTC

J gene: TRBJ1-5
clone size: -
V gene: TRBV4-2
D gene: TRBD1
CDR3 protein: CASSPDGTGTNQPQHF
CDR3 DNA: TGTGCCAGCAGCCCAGACGGGACAGGTACAAATCAGCCCCAGCATTTT

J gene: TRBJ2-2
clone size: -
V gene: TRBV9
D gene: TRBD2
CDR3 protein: CASSVAASGGELFF
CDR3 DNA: TGTGCCAGCAGCGTAGCGGCTAGCGGGGGGGAGCTGTTTTTT

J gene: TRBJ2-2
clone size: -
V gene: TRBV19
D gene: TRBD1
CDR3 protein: CASSMGRGSGTGELFF
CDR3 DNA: TGTGCCAGTAGTATGGGCAGGGGGAGCGGCACCGGGGAGCTGTTTTTT

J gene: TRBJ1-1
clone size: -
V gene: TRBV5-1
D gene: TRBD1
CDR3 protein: CASAYDKTGGGTEAFF
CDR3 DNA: TGCGCCAGCGCATACGACAAGACAGGGGGAGGGACTGAAGCTTTCTTT

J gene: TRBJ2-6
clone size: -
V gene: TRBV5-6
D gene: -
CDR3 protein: CASSLRDISGANGLTF
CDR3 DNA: TGTGCCAGCAGCTTGAGGGACATCTCTGGGGCCAACGGCCTGACTTTC

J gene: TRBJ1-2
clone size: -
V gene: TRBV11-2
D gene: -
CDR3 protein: CASSLGWQANYGYTF
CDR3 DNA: TGTGCCAGCAGCTTAGGGTGGCAAGCTAACTATGGCTACACCTTC

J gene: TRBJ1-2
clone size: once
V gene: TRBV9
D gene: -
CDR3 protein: CASSVDGITRYGYTF
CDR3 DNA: TGTGCCAGCAGCGTAGACGGTATTACTCGCTATGGCTACACCTTC

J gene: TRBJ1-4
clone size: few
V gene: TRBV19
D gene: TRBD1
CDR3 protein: CASSAGTGRPTNEKLFF
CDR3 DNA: TGTGCCAGTAGTGCCGGGACAGGGAGGCCAACTAATGAAAAACTGTTTTTT

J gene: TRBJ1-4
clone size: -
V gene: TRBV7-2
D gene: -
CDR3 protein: CASSPSARGEKLFF
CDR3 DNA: TGTGCCAGCAGCCCTTCAGCTCGAGGGGAAAAACTGTTTTTT

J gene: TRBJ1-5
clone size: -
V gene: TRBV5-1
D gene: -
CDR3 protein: CASSPDINSNQPQHF
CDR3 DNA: TGCGCCAGCAGCCCCGACATCAATAGCAATCAGCCCCAGCATTTT

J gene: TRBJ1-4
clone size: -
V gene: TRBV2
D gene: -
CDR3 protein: CASSADRGQAGKLFF
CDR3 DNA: TGTGCCAGCAGTGCAGACAGAGGTCAGGCTGGAAAACTGTTTTTT

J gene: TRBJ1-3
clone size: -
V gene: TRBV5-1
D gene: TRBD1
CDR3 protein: CASSRDSSGNTIYF
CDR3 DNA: TGCGCCAGCAGCCGGGACAGCTCTGGAAACACCATATATTTT

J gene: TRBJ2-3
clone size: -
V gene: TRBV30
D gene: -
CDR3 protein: CAWSVGGAGTQYF
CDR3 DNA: TGTGCCTGGAGTGTAGGGGGGGCGGGTACGCAGTATTTT

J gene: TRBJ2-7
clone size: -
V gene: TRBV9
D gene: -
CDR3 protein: CASSVAGTGAYEQYF
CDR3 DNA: TGTGCCAGCAGCGTAGCCGGCACGGGGGCCTACGAGCAGTACTTC

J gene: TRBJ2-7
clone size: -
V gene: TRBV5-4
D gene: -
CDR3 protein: CASSPGVAASYEQYF
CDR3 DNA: TGTGCCAGCAGCCCCGGAGTAGCGGCATCCTACGAGCAGTACTTC

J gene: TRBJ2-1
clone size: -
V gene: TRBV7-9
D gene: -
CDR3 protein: CASSGTKSSYNEQFF
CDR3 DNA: TGTGCCAGCAGCGGTACTAAATCGTCCTACAATGAGCAGTTCTTC

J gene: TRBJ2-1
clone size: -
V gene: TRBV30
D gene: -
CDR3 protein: CAWSVVAGEQFF
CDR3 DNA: TGTGCCTGGAGTGTAGTGGCGGGGGAGCAGTTCTTC

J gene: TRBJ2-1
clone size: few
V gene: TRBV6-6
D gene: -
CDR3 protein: CASSYLGDEQFF
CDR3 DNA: TGTGCCAGCAGTTACCTCGGGGATGAGCAGTTCTTC

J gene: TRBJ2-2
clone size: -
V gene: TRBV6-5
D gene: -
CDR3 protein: CASSYPGRGKTGELFF
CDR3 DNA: TGTGCCAGCAGTTACCCGGGGAGGGGGAAGACCGGGGAGCTGTTTTTT

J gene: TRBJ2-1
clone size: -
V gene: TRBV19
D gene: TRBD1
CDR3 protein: CASSIRGTAYNEQFF
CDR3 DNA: TGTGCCAGTAGTATCAGGGGGACCGCCTACAATGAGCAGTTCTTC

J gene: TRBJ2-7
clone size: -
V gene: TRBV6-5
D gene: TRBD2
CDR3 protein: CASSYVRGTSGGGQYF
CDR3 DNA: TGTGCCAGCAGTTACGTCCGTGGGACTAGCGGGGGGGGGCAGTACTTC

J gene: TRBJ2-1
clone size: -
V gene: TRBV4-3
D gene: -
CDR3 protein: CASSQALVGNEQFF
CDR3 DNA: TGCGCCAGCAGCCAAGCACTAGTTGGCAATGAGCAGTTCTTC

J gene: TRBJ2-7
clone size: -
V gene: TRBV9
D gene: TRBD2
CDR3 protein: CASSRGGSSYEQYF
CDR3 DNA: TGTGCCAGCAGCCGGGGGGGGAGCTCCTACGAGCAGTACTTC

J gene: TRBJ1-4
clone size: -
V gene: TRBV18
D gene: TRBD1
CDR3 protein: CASSPGQGNEKLFF
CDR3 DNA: TGTGCCAGCTCACCGGGACAGGGGAACGAAAAACTGTTTTTT

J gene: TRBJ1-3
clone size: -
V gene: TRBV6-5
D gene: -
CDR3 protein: CASSYRGRGNTIYF
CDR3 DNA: TGTGCCAGCAGTTATAGAGGGCGAGGAAACACCATATATTTT

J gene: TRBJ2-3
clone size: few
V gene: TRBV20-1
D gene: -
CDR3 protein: CSASHTDTQYF
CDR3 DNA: TGCAGTGCTTCACACACAGATACGCAGTATTTT

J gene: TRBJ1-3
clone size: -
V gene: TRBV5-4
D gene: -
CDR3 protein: CASSLARAGNTIYF
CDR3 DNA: TGTGCCAGCAGCTTGGCCAGGGCCGGAAACACCATATATTTT

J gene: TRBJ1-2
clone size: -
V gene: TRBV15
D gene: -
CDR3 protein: CATSRDRRGPQSDGYTF
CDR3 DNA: TGTGCCACCAGCAGAGATCGAAGGGGCCCACAGAGCGATGGCTACACCTTC

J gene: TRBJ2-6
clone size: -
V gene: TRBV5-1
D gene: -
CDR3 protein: CASSRDAGANVLTF
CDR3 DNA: TGCGCCAGCAGCCGAGATGCTGGGGCCAACGTCCTGACTTTC

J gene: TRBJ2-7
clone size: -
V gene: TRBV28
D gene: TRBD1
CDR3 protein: CASSFGQGYEQYF
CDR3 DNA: TGTGCCAGCAGTTTCGGACAGGGGTACGAGCAGTACTTC

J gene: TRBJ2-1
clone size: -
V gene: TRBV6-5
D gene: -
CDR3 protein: CASSVGTSVGNEQFF
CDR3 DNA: TGTGCCAGCAGTGTAGGGACTTCCGTAGGGAATGAGCAGTTCTTC

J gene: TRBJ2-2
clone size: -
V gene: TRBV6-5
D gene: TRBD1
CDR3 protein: CASRQDRGNTGELFF
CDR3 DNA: TGTGCCAGCAGACAGGACAGGGGGAACACCGGGGAGCTGTTTTTT

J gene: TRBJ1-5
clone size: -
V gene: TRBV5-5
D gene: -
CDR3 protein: CASSLNSNSNQPQHF
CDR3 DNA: TGTGCCAGCAGCTTGAACTCCAATAGCAATCAGCCCCAGCATTTT

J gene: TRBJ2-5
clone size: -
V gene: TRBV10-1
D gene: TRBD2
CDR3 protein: CASSTSGQETQYF
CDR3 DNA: TGCGCCAGTTCGACTAGCGGCCAAGAGACCCAGTACTTC

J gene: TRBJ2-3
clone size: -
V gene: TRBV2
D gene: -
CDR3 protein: CASSERLPGADTQYF
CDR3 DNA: TGTGCCAGCAGTGAACGCCTCCCCGGGGCAGATACGCAGTATTTT

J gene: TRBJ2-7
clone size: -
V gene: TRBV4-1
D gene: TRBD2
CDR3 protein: CASSQDGGGRGDEQYF
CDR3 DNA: TGCGCCAGCAGCCAAGATGGGGGGGGACGGGGCGACGAGCAGTACTTC

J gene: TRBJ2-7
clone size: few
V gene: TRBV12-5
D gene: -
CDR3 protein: CASDLGGTGVSEQYF
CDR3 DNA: TGTGCTAGTGACCTTGGCGGGACGGGGGTTTCCGAGCAGTACTTC

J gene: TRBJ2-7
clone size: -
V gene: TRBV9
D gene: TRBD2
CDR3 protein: CASSVGLASYEQYF
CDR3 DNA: TGTGCCAGCAGCGTAGGACTAGCGAGCTACGAGCAGTACTTC

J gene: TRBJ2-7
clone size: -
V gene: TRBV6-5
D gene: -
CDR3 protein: CASSYGRTYEQYF
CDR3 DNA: TGTGCCAGCAGTTACGGCAGGACTTACGAGCAGTACTTC

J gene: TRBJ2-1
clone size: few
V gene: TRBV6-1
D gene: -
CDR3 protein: CASSEAPTPEQFF
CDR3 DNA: TGTGCCAGCAGTGAAGCCCCGACTCCCGAGCAGTTCTTC

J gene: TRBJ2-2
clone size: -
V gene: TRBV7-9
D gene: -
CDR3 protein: CSSSTRVPGELFF
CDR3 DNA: TGTTCCAGCAGTACTAGGGTGCCCGGGGAGCTGTTTTTT

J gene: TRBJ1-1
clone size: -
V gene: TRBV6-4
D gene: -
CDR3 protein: CASSGPGDTEAFF
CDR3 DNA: TGTGCCAGCAGTGGTCCAGGGGACACTGAAGCTTTCTTT

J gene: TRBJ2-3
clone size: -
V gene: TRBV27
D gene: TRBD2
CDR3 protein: CASSYYGLAGGDTQYF
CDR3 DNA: TGTGCCAGCAGTTACTATGGACTAGCGGGAGGAGATACGCAGTATTTT

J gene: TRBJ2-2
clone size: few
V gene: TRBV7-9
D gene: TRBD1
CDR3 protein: CASSLVTGGGTGELFF
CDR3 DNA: TGTGCCAGCAGCTTAGTGACAGGGGGCGGCACCGGGGAGCTGTTTTTT

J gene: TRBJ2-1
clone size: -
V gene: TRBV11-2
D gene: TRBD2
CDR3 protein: CASSLISGGNEQFF
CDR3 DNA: TGTGCCAGCAGCCTGATTTCGGGGGGCAATGAGCAGTTCTTC

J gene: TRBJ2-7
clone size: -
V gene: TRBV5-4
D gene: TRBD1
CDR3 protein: CASSSFGTGVPYEQYF
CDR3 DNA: TGTGCCAGCAGCTCCTTCGGGACAGGGGTTCCCTACGAGCAGTACTTC

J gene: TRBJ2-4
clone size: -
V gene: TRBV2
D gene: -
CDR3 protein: CASSDPRAGLAKNSQYF
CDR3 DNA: TGTGCCAGCAGTGACCCTCGAGCCGGTTTGGCCAAAAACAGTCAGTACTTC

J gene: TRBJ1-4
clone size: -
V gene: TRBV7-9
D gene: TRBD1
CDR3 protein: CASSLVAGGVEKLFF
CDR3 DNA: TGTGCCAGCAGCTTAGTTGCAGGGGGCGTTGAAAAACTGTTTTTT

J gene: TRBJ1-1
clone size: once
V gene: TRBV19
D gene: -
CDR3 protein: CASSREVNTEAFF
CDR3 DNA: TGTGCCAGTAGTAGGGAGGTGAACACTGAAGCTTTCTTT

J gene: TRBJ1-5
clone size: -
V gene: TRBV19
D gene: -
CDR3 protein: CASSMGGAQPQHF
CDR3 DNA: TGTGCCAGTAGTATGGGGGGGGCACAGCCCCAGCATTTT